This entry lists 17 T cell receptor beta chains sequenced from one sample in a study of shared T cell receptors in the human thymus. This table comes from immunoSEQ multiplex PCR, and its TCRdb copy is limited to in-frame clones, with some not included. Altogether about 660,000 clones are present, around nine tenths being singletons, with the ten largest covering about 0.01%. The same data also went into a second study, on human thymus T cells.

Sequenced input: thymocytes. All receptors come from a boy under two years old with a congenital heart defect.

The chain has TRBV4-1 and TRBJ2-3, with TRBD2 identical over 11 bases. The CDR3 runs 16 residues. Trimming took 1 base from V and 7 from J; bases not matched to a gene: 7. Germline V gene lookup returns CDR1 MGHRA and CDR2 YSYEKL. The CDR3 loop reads CASSQALGTSGNTQYF. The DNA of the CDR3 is TGCGCCAGCAGCCAAGCGCTCGGGACTAGCGGTAATACGCAGTATTTT.

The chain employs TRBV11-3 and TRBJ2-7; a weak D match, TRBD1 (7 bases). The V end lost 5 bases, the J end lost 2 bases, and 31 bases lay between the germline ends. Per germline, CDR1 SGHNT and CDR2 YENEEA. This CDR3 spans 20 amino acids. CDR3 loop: CASSGVLGGRGDTFTYEQYF. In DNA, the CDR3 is TGTGCCAGCAGCGGGGTTCTTGGGGGCAGGGGGGACACATTCACCTACGAGCAGTACTTC.

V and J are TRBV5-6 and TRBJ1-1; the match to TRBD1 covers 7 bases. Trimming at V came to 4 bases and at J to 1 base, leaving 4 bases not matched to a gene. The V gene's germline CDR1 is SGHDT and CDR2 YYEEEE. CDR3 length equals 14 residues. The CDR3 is CASSVTGANTEAFF. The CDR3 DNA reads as TGTGCCAGCAGCGTAACAGGGGCGAACACTGAAGCTTTCTTT.

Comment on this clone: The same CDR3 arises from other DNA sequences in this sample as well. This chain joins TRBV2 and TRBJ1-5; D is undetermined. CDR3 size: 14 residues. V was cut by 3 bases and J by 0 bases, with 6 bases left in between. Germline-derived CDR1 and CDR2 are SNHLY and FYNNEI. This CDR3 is CASSDSGSNQPQHF. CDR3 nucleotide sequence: TGTGCCAGCAGTGACTCAGGTAGCAATCAGCCCCAGCATTTT.

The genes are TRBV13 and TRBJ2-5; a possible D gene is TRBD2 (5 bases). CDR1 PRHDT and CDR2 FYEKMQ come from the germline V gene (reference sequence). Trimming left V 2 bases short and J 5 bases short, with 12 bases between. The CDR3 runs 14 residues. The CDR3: CASSLLPRRETQYF. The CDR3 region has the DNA TGTGCCAGCAGCTTACTACCTAGGAGGGAGACCCAGTACTTC.

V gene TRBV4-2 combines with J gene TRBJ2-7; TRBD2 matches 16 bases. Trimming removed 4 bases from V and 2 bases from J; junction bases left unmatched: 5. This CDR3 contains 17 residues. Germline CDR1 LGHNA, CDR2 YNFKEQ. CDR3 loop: CASSRGLAGGKPYEQYF. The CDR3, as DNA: TGTGCCAGCAGCCGGGGACTAGCGGGAGGGAAACCCTACGAGCAGTACTTC.

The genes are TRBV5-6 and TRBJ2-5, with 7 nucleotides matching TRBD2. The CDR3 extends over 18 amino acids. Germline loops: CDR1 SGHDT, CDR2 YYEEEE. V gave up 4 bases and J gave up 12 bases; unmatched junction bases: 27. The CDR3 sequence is CASSRTGTIPKEGYEKYF. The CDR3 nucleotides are TGTGCCAGCAGCAGAACCGGGACTATTCCTAAAGAGGGCTACGAGAAGTACTTC.

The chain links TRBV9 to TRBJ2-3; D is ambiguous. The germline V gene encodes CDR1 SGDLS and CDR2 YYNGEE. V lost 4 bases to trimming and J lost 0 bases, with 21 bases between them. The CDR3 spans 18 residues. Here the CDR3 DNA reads TGTGCCAGCAGCCCCCCCAAGGCCTGGCGGCGCAGCACAGATACGCAGTATTTT. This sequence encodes CASSPPKAWRRSTDTQYF.

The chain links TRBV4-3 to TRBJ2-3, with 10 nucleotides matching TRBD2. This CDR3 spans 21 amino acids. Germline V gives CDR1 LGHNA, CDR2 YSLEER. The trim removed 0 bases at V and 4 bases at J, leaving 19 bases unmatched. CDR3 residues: CASSQEGCEEREGLLPDTQYF. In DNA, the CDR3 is TGCGCCAGCAGCCAAGAAGGGTGTGAAGAGCGGGAGGGCCTCCTGCCAGATACGCAGTATTTT.

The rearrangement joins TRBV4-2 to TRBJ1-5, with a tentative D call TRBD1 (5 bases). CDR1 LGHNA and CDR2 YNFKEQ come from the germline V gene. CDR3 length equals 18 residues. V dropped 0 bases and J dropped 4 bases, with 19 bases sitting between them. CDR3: CASSQDLSISRANQPQHF. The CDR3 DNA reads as TGTGCCAGCAGCCAAGATCTAAGTATCTCCAGGGCAAATCAGCCCCAGCATTTT.

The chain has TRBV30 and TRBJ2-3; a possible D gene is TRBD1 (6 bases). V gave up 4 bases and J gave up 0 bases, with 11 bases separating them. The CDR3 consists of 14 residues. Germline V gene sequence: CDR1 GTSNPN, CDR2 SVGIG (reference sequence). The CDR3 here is CAWTPDSSTDTQYF. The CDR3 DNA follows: TGTGCCTGGACACCGGACAGTAGCACAGATACGCAGTATTTT.

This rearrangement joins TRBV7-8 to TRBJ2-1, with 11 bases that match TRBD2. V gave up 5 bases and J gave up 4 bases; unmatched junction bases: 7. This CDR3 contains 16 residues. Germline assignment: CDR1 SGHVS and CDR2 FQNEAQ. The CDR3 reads CASSPGPSGRYNEQFF. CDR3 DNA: TGTGCCAGCAGCCCAGGGCCTAGCGGGAGGTACAATGAGCAGTTCTTC. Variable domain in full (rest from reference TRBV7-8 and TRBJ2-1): GAGVSQSPRYKVAKRGQDVALRCDPISGHVSLFWYQQALGQGPEFLTYFQNEAQLDKSGLPSDRFFAERPEGSVSTLKIQRTQQEDSAVYLCASSPGPSGRYNEQFFGPGTRLTVL.

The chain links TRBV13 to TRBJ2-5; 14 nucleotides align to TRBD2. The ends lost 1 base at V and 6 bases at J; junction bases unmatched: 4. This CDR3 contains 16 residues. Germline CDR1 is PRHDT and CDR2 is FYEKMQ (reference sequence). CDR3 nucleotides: TGTGCCAGCAGCTTAGTGGGGACTAGCGGGAGACAGACCCAGTACTTC. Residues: CASSLVGTSGRQTQYF. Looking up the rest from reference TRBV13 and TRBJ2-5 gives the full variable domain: AAGVIQSPRHLIKEKRETATLKCYPIPRHDTVYWYQQGPGQDPQFLISFYEKMQSDKGSIPDRFSAQQFSDYHSELNMSSLELGDSALYFCASSLVGTSGRQTQYFGPGTRLLVL.

CDR3 residues: CASSPGTSRGAQYF. The CDR3, as DNA: TGTGCCAGCAGTCCGGGGACAAGCCGAGGGGCCCAGTACTTC. The chain combines TRBV27 with TRBJ2-5; D is perhaps TRBD1 (6 bases). The CDR3 runs 14 residues. Germline V gene lookup returns CDR1 MNHEY and CDR2 SMNVEV (reference sequence). Trimming removed 5 bases at V and 9 bases at J, with 19 bases between.

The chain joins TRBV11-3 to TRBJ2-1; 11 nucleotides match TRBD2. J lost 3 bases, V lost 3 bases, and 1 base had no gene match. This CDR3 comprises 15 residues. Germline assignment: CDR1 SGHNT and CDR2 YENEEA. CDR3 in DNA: TGTGCCAGCAGCTTTAGCGGGAGGGACTACAATGAGCAGTTCTTC. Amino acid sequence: CASSFSGRDYNEQFF. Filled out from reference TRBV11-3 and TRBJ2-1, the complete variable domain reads EAGVVQSPRYKIIEKKQPVAFWCNPISGHNTLYWYLQNLGQGPELLIRYENEEAVDDSQLPKDRFSAERLKGVDSTLKIQPAELGDSAVYLCASSFSGRDYNEQFFGPGTRLTVL.

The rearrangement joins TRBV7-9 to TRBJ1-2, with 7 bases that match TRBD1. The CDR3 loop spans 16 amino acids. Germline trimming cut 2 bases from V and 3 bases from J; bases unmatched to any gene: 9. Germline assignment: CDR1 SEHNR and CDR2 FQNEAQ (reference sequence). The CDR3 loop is CASSLPKTGTYYGYTF. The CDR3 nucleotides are TGTGCCAGCAGCTTACCAAAGACAGGGACCTACTATGGCTACACCTTC.

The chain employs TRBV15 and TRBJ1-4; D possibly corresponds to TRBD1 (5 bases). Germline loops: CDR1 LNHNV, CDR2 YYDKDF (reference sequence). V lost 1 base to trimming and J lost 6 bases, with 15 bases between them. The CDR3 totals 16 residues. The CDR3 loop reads CATSRGSSGQHEKLFF. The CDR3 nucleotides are TGTGCCACCAGCAGAGGTTCCTCAGGACAACATGAAAAACTGTTTTTT.